Listed below are T cell receptor beta chains from one sample, sequenced in a study of regulatory T cells in long-lasting Graves disease. TCRdb re-called the multiplex PCR reads through MiXCR, storing one row per CDR3 protein. The repertoire holds 400,000 to 500,000 distinct CDR3 sequences, with less than 15% as singletons. The sample was also reused in another study, on T cells in Graves' hyperthyroidism and ophthalmopathy.

Sequenced here: peripheral blood mononuclear cells (PBMCs), sampled at new diagnosis, from a patient treated with antithyroid drugs. All receptors come from a woman in her fifties or sixties with Graves disease. Each CDR3 is given with its conserved first and last residue. D genes are given only for firm matches. Size is stated for part of the rows, as once, few or many counts, or as a class when the clone is expanded.

TRBJ2-1 | TRBV6-2/TRBV6-3 | many | - | TGTGCCAGCAGTCGACAGGCCTCAGTCCATTGGAATGAGCAGTTCTTC | CASSRQASVHWNEQFF
TRBJ1-5 | TRBV19 | few | - | TGTGCCAGTAGCGGGTCCATCAATCAGCCCCAGCATTTT | CASSGSINQPQHF
TRBJ2-7 | TRBV7-9 | many | TRBD1 | TGTGCCAGCAGCTCCCGTGGGCCAGGGGGCCACGAGCAGTACTTC | CASSSRGPGGHEQYF
TRBJ2-5 | TRBV12-3/TRBV12-4 | many | TRBD2 | TGTGCCAGCACCCCGGGACTAGCCCAAGAGACCCAGTACTTC | CASTPGLAQETQYF
TRBJ2-7 | TRBV10-3 | many | - | TGTGCCATCAGTGAGAGAAGTTCCTACGAGCAGTACTTC | CAISERSSYEQYF
TRBJ2-7 | TRBV29-1 | few | TRBD2 | TGCAGCGTACTAGCGGAAACCTACGAGCAGTACTTC | CSVLAETYEQYF
TRBJ2-1 | TRBV7-3 | - | - | TGTGCCAGCAGCTCGAACCCAAGTTTCTACAATGAGCAGTTCTTC | CASSSNPSFYNEQFF
TRBJ1-5 | TRBV2 | - | TRBD1 | TGTGCCAGCGGGAATGGACAGGGAGGGACTCAGCCCCAGCATTTT | CASGNGQGGTQPQHF
TRBJ1-1 | TRBV7-3 | many | TRBD1 | TGTGCCAGCAGCCCTGGGACAGTTGGGAACACTGAAGCTTTCTTT | CASSPGTVGNTEAFF
TRBJ1-2 | TRBV28 | many | - | TGTGCCAGCAGTTTTGGACAGATCTTCTATGGCTACACCTTC | CASSFGQIFYGYTF
TRBJ2-7 | TRBV30 | many | TRBD1 | TGTGCCTGGAGTGCGGGACAGGGAGACGAGCAGTACTTC | CAWSAGQGDEQYF
TRBJ2-3 | TRBV5-4 | - | TRBD2 | TGTGCCAGCAGCTTCAGACTAGCGGGGCAACACACAGATACGCAGTATTTT | CASSFRLAGQHTDTQYF
TRBJ1-6 | TRBV11-2 | once | - | TGTGCCAGCAGCCCTAGGGGGGGTTTTGATTCACCCCTCCACTTT | CASSPRGGFDSPLHF
TRBJ1-2 | TRBV18 | - | TRBD1 | TGTGCCAGCTCACCCGGGACAGCCTACGGTGGCTACACCTTC | CASSPGTAYGGYTF
TRBJ2-2 | TRBV20-1 | - | - | TGCAGTGCTAGATATACCTTCGGAAGCGGCGGGGAGCTGTTTTTT | CSARYTFGSGGELFF
TRBJ2-5 | TRBV4-1 | few | TRBD2 | TGCGCCAGCAGCCAAGTCGGGCTAGCGGGAAGCGGGGAGACCCAGTACTTC | CASSQVGLAGSGETQYF
TRBJ1-2 | TRBV19 | few | TRBD1 | TGTGCCAGTAGTAGCCGGGACAGGGGTTTTGACTATGGCTACACCTTC | CASSSRDRGFDYGYTF
TRBJ1-1 | TRBV19 | few | - | TGTGCCAGTAAAGCGCTCTCGGGGGACGTGAACACTGAAGCTTTCTTT | CASKALSGDVNTEAFF
TRBJ2-2 | TRBV19 | many | - | TGTGCCAGTAGGGGGTCAAAGAAGCTTTGGGAGCTGTTTTTT | CASRGSKKLWELFF
TRBJ2-2 | TRBV12-3/TRBV12-4 | many | TRBD1 | TGTGCCAGCAGCCTGGACAGGGGTAATACCGGGGAGCTGTTTTTT | CASSLDRGNTGELFF
TRBJ2-3 | TRBV12-3/TRBV12-4 | many | - | TGTGCCAGCAGCTACACGGCAGATACGCAGTATTTT | CASSYTADTQYF
TRBJ2-2 | TRBV27 | many | - | TGTGCCAGCAGTCGGCCATCGAACACCGGGGAGCTGTTTTTT | CASSRPSNTGELFF
TRBJ2-1 | TRBV10-3 | many | - | TGTGCCATCAGTGAGGGGAGAGCTGAGCAGTTCTTC | CAISEGRAEQFF
TRBJ2-5 | TRBV19 | - | - | TGTGCCAGTCAACCGACAGAGACAGAGACCCAGTACTTC | CASQPTETETQYF
TRBJ2-2 | TRBV5-6 | - | - | TGTGCCAGCAGCTACGGGACTGATACCGGGGAGCTGTTTTTT | CASSYGTDTGELFF
TRBJ2-7 | TRBV27 | many | - | TGTGCCAGCAGGCCAGAACCCGGGGGAACCTACGAGCAGTACTTC | CASRPEPGGTYEQYF
TRBJ1-4 | TRBV20-1 | few | - | TGCAGTGCTAGAGATTGGGCAGTTAATGAAAAACTGTTTTTT | CSARDWAVNEKLFF
TRBJ2-7 | TRBV7-2 | many | TRBD2 | TGTGCCAGCAGCGGTCCGGGTAGCGGGAAACTCTACGAGCAGTACTTC | CASSGPGSGKLYEQYF
TRBJ2-2 | TRBV19 | - | - | TGTGCCAGTAGTAATGATAGAGGGGCGAACACCGGGGAGCTGTTTTTT | CASSNDRGANTGELFF
TRBJ2-7 | TRBV7-8 | many | - | TGTGCCAGCAGCTTAGCGCCGCTAGCGCGGTACGAGCAGTACTTC | CASSLAPLARYEQYF
TRBJ2-7 | TRBV10-1 | - | - | TGCGCCAGCAGTGCGGGACCGGGGAGGGAGCAGTACTTC | CASSAGPGREQYF
TRBJ2-6 | TRBV28 | many | TRBD1 | TGTGCCAGCAGTTCGCTGGGACAGGGGTCTGCTGGGGCCAACGTCCTGACTTTC | CASSSLGQGSAGANVLTF
TRBJ1-2 | TRBV2 | few | - | TGTGCCAGCAGTGATTGGGGACAATCTAACTATGGCTACACCTTC | CASSDWGQSNYGYTF
TRBJ2-3 | TRBV28 | many | - | TGTGCCAGCAGTTTATACGGCGGAATAACAGATACGCAGTATTTT | CASSLYGGITDTQYF
TRBJ1-1 | TRBV5-1 | many | - | TGCGCCAGCAGCTCCCACGGACCGACGAACACTGAAGCTTTCTTT | CASSSHGPTNTEAFF
TRBJ2-7 | TRBV28 | many | - | TGTGCCAGCAGTCCATCCTCTTGGGGCAACTACGAGCAGTACTTC | CASSPSSWGNYEQYF
TRBJ1-2 | TRBV28 | - | - | TGTGCCAGCAGTTTACCAACGACCAACTATGGCTACACCTTC | CASSLPTTNYGYTF
TRBJ1-3 | TRBV7-9 | - | - | TGTGCCAGCAGCTTAGTAGAGGAGTACTCTGGAAACACCATATATTTT | CASSLVEEYSGNTIYF
TRBJ2-1 | TRBV7-8 | many | TRBD1 | TGTGCCAGCAGCAACACAGGGGCCCTGTTAGCCTACAATGAGCAGTTCTTC | CASSNTGALLAYNEQFF
TRBJ2-4 | TRBV6-6 | few | TRBD1 | TGTGCCAGCAGTTACTCGAGGGACCGGGACAGGGTTTTGTACTTC | CASSYSRDRDRVLYF
TRBJ2-7 | TRBV7-3 | many | - | TGTGCCAGCAGCTCTTCTAGGACCTTGGGGGAGCAGTACTTC | CASSSSRTLGEQYF
TRBJ2-7 | TRBV5-1 | - | - | TGCGCCAGCAGCGCCGGGACTGGGGGAATTCAGCAGCACTTC | CASSAGTGGIQQHF
TRBJ2-1 | TRBV5-8 | few | - | TGTGCCAGCAGCTCCTATGGGGCTGAATACAATGAGCAGTTCTTC | CASSSYGAEYNEQFF
TRBJ2-1 | TRBV29-1 | few | TRBD2 | TGCAGCGTCTCACTACCCGGGACTAGCGGGTTCAATGAGCAGTTCTTC | CSVSLPGTSGFNEQFF
TRBJ2-5 | TRBV9 | once | TRBD2 | TGTGCCAGCAGCGCCGGACTAGCGGGAGCGGAGACCCAGTACTTC | CASSAGLAGAETQYF
TRBJ1-2 | TRBV13 | - | TRBD1 | TGTGCCAGCAGCTTAGGGGGGACAGTTCGTGTCTATGGCTACACCTTC | CASSLGGTVRVYGYTF
TRBJ2-5 | TRBV25-1 | few | - | TGTGCCAGCTCAGGGTTTAGAGAGACCCAGTACTTC | CASSGFRETQYF
TRBJ1-2 | TRBV6-5 | many | - | TGTGCCAGCAGTTACCGACCCTTGGGGGGTGTTGGCTACACCTTC | CASSYRPLGGVGYTF
TRBJ1-4 | TRBV28 | many | - | TGTGCCAGCAGTTTGTACTCCGGGACATCTGATGAAAAACTGTTTTTT | CASSLYSGTSDEKLFF
TRBJ2-3 | TRBV10-2 | - | TRBD1 | TGCGCCAGCAGTGAGCCGGGACAGGCGTCGATGGCGAATACGCAGTATTTT | CASSEPGQASMANTQYF
TRBJ1-2 | TRBV28 | many | TRBD1 | TGTGCCAGCAGTTATTTGGACAGGGATTACTATGGCTACACCTTC | CASSYLDRDYYGYTF
TRBJ2-2 | TRBV7-2 | many | - | TGTGCCAGCAGCCTCTGGCAGGCGAACACCGGGGAGCTGTTTTTT | CASSLWQANTGELFF
TRBJ2-7 | TRBV28 | many | - | TGTGCCAGCAGCTTAGTTGGAGCCTACGAGCAGTACTTC | CASSLVGAYEQYF
TRBJ1-3 | TRBV5-1 | few | - | TGCGCCAGCAGCGTGGACACCCCGAGCTCTGGAAACACCATATATTTT | CASSVDTPSSGNTIYF